The 9 T cell receptor beta chains reported below all come from one sample, sequenced in a study of T cells in Graves' hyperthyroidism and ophthalmopathy. Amplification of TCR beta CDR3 regions used RNA as the template. Initially, a first-round RT-PCR of the TCR CDR3 employed the HTBI primer set. TCRdb redid the calling of the multiplex PCR reads with MiXCR, one entry per CDR3 protein. This sample has hundreds of thousands of distinct CDR3 sequences, with about a fifth found just once. The sample taken for sequencing was blood. The origin of the receptors is a man younger than 45 with Graves' ophthalmopathy.

This clonotype was detected a few times. The J gene is TRBJ2-2, the V gene TRBV7-9; 7 bases match TRBD2. This CDR3 has 14 amino acids. The V gene's germline CDR1 is SEHNR and CDR2 FQNEAQ (reference sequence). V shed 5 bases and J 0 bases; nucleotides not matched to a gene: 0. Here the CDR3 DNA reads TGTGCCAGCAGCGGACTAGCGAACACCGGGGAGCTGTTTTTT. Amino acids: CASSGLANTGELFF. The full variable domain, its missing parts supplied by reference TRBV7-9 and TRBJ2-2, is DTGVSQNPRHKITKRGQNVTFRCDPISEHNRLYWYRQTLGQGPEFLTYFQNEAQLEKSRLLSDRFSAERPKGSFSTLEIQRTEQGDSAMYLCASSGLANTGELFFGEGSRLTVL.

The rearrangement links TRBV10-3 to TRBJ2-7; tentatively, D is TRBD2 (6 bases). Germline CDR1 is ENHRY and CDR2 is SYGVKD. Trimming shortened V by 10 bases and J by 0 bases, and 7 bases separated the two germline ends. This CDR3 has 11 residues. This chain's CDR3 is CATGGSYEQYF. CDR3 bases: TGTGCCACCGGGGGCTCCTACGAGCAGTACTTC.

This chain links TRBV2 with TRBJ2-7; D remains ambiguous. Looked up from germline, CDR1 is SNHLY and CDR2 is FYNNEI. Deletions cut 3 bases from V and 4 bases from J, with 7 bases between. The length of the CDR3 is 12 residues. DNA for the CDR3: TGTGCCAGCAGTGAGGTCCAGTACGAGCAGTACTTC. As protein: CASSEVQYEQYF.

This sequence joins TRBV30 and TRBJ1-3; D is perhaps TRBD1 (5 bases). V shed 4 bases and J shed 7 bases, with 14 bases lying between them. CDR3 size: 13 residues. Germline lookup yields CDR1 GTSNPN and CDR2 SVGIG (reference sequence). The DNA of the CDR3 is TGTGCCTGGATGGAGGGGAGAGCGAACACCATATATTTT. Encoded protein: CAWMEGRANTIYF. Combining the CDR3 with reference TRBV30 and TRBJ1-3 gives the whole variable domain SQTIHQWPATLVQPVGSPLSLECTVEGTSNPNLYWYRQAAGRGLQLLFYSVGIGQISSEVPQNLSASRPQDRQFILSSKKLLLSDSGFYLCAWMEGRANTIYFGEGSWLTVV.

In this sample, this clonotype turned up a few times. The genes are TRBV5-1 and TRBJ1-4, with no clear D. The V and J ends lost 4 bases and 7 bases respectively, with 17 bases between them. The germline CDR1 and CDR2 sequences are SGHRS and YFSETQ. This CDR3 spans 15 amino acids. The CDR3 loop reads CASSADGRAREKLFF. The DNA of the CDR3 is TGCGCCAGCAGCGCCGACGGTAGGGCGCGTGAAAAACTGTTTTTT.

Notes on this clonotype: One junction end disagrees with the germline gene, perhaps due to a read error. The gene calls are TRBV7-9 and TRBJ1-3, with TRBD1 identical over 7 bases. Germline CDR1 and CDR2: SEHNR and FQNEAQ (reference sequence). This CDR3 is built from 16 residues. CDR3 DNA sequence: TGTGCCAGCAGCCCGGGACAGACGATCTCTGGAAACACCACATATTTT. Amino acid sequence: CASSPGQTISGNTTYF.

The chain recombines TRBV5-4 with TRBJ2-5; 14 bases line up with TRBD2. This CDR3 contains 18 residues. V lost 0 bases to trimming and J lost 4 bases; unmatched junction nucleotides: 8. CDR1 and CDR2 (germline): SGHNT, YYREEE (reference sequence). The CDR3 DNA sequence: TGTGCCAGCAGCTTGGGGGGGACTAGCGGGAGCGGCGTAGAGACCCAGTACTTC. This sequence encodes CASSLGGTSGSGVETQYF.

The chain carries TRBV10-3 and TRBJ1-3; D is uncertain. CDR1 and CDR2 from the germline V gene are ENHRY and SYGVKD. V was clipped by 10 bases and J by 1 base, with 11 bases between them. The CDR3 is 13 residues long. The DNA of the CDR3 is TGTGCCACCGAGGGTGGATCTGGAAACACCATATATTTT. It yields the protein CATEGGSGNTIYF.

This clonotype was seen repeatedly, ten times or more. The chain has TRBV18 and TRBJ1-1, with 10 bases fitting TRBD1. V dropped 6 bases and J dropped 3; count of bases not matched to a gene: 4. CDR1 is KGHSH, CDR2 LQKENI, per germline. This CDR3 comprises 14 residues. Here the CDR3 DNA reads TGTGCCAGCTCGTACGACAGGGGGCACACTGAAGCTTTCTTT. Protein: CASSYDRGHTEAFF.